The clone carrying this TCR beta chain has only one observation. Its antigen is currently unknown. The data stem from a study of OX40 agonist ivuxolimab in advanced cancers. Regarding the study as a whole: Clones of CD4+ and CD8+ blood T cells grew by week 6 at doses of 0.1 to 3.0 mg/kg.

TCRdb's table, derived via immunoSEQ multiplex PCR, lists solely in-frame clones and lacks some. The sample holds about 68,000 clones, roughly nine tenths seen once. This material consisted of CD4+ or CD8+ T cells sorted from blood, taken in a trial of the OX40 agonist ivuxolimab. The receptor's source is an adult with an advanced solid tumor such as melanoma, head and neck, liver or kidney cancer.

CDR3 bases: TGTGCCAGCAAAATCGGACAGGGACGAACGGAGGAAAAACTGTTTTTT. Translated, it gives CASKIGQGRTEEKLFF. The chain recombines TRBV7-9 with TRBJ1-4, with 8 bases aligning to TRBD1. CDR3 length: 16 amino acids. Germline CDR1 SEHNR, CDR2 FQNEAQ (reference sequence). V lost 7 bases and J lost 8; bases outside the gene matches: 15.